The 13 T cell receptor beta chains in this list originate from one sample, sequenced in a study of shared clonotypes between healthy human individuals (TCRdb year 2020). The method behind the library was the immunoSEQ multiplex PCR assay. The immuneACCESS repertoire file appears here via TCRdb, limited to in-frame rearrangements. These files lack a portion of the clones; in checked studies, under half of the deficit traces to unresolved V genes, and the cause of the others is not known. The sample table shows 2 million to 3 million clones, and over 85% are seen once. Jointly, the top ten make up approximately 0.36% of the sample. The sequencing input was naive CD4+ T cells from PBMCs. According to the study, the label for this sample's cell subset or site signals: CD45RA+ positively selected. These receptors were taken from a man aged 18 to 30 in good health. Some clones in this sample may be carry-over from other donors' samples.

The V gene is TRBV25-1, the J gene TRBJ1-1, with D possibly matching TRBD1 (6 bases). The CDR3 contains 14 residues. Germline-derived CDR1 and CDR2 are MGHDK and SYGVNS. V lost 4 bases to trimming and J lost 4 bases, with 13 bases between them. CDR3 sequence: CASSGSRGSTEAFF. The CDR3 coding sequence is TGTGCCAGCAGTGGGTCTAGGGGGAGCACTGAAGCTTTCTTT.

V gene TRBV18 combines with J gene TRBJ1-1; 9 bases match TRBD1. With 3 bases clipped from V and 7 bases from J, the junction kept 3 bases outside the gene matches. The CDR3 contains 13 residues. Germline assignment: CDR1 KGHSH and CDR2 LQKENI. The CDR3 DNA is TGTGCCAGCTCACCCGGGACAGGGTTTGAAGCTTTCTTT. Protein product: CASSPGTGFEAFF.

Only one count was recorded for this clone. CDR3 sequence reads: CASSLVRGNTIYF. As DNA, the CDR3 is TGTGCCAGCAGCTTAGTTCGTGGAAACACCATATATTTT. This sequence joins TRBV7-9 and TRBJ1-3; no clear D gene. The ends were cut back, 1 base at V and 3 bases at J, with 4 bases in the middle. This CDR3 contains 13 residues. The germline gives CDR1 SEHNR, CDR2 FQNEAQ (reference sequence).

CDR3 sequence reads: CASSVGLAFSYEQYF. CDR3 nucleotide sequence: TGTGCCAGCAGCGTAGGACTAGCGTTCTCCTACGAGCAGTACTTC. The chain carries TRBV9 and TRBJ2-7; TRBD2 matches at 8 bases. CDR1 and CDR2 from the germline V gene are SGDLS and YYNGEE. This CDR3 has 15 amino acids. With V trimmed by 0 bases and J by 0 bases, 2 bases remained unmatched.

The V call is TRBV19, the J call TRBJ1-1; no firm D call. Trimming left V 7 bases short and J 3 bases short, with 21 bases between. CDR3 length equals 16 residues. Germline V CDR1 and CDR2: LNHDA, SQIVND (reference sequence). The DNA of the CDR3 is TGTGCCAGTATGATCGGGCCCAGCTTGGCAGACACTGAAGCTTTCTTT. This sequence encodes CASMIGPSLADTEAFF.

The V call is TRBV7-3, the J call TRBJ2-1; no firm D call. Germline V gene sequence: CDR1 SGHTA, CDR2 FQGTGA. This CDR3 spans 16 amino acids. The V end was cut by 1 base, the J end by 7 bases, with 17 bases between. CDR3 DNA sequence: TGTGCCAGCAGCTTAAACATCGGCCCCCTACGGAATGAGCAGTTCTTC. It translates to CASSLNIGPLRNEQFF.

About this clone itself: This sample includes further DNA sequences coding for the same CDR3. The chain links TRBV7-2 to TRBJ1-5, with TRBD1 identical over 10 bases. CDR3 length: 13 amino acids. Germline loops: CDR1 SGHTA, CDR2 FQGNSA. J gave up 7 bases and V 5 bases, and 2 bases lay outside the gene matches. DNA for the CDR3: TGTGCCAGCAGCCGGACAGGGGGACAGCCCCAGCATTTT. It translates to CASSRTGGQPQHF.

The genes are TRBV7-9 and TRBJ2-1; maybe TRBD1 (6 bases). The V and J ends lost 1 base and 7 bases respectively, with 17 bases between them. Germline-derived CDR1 and CDR2 are SEHNR and FQNEAQ (reference sequence). The CDR3 totals 16 residues. CDR3 sequence reads: CASSLVFQGYGNEQFF. The CDR3 DNA is TGTGCCAGCAGCTTAGTTTTTCAGGGGTATGGGAATGAGCAGTTCTTC. Full variable domain (missing parts from reference TRBV7-9 and TRBJ2-1): DTGVSQNPRHKITKRGQNVTFRCDPISEHNRLYWYRQTLGQGPEFLTYFQNEAQLEKSRLLSDRFSAERPKGSFSTLEIQRTEQGDSAMYLCASSLVFQGYGNEQFFGPGTRLTVL.

The genes are TRBV28 and TRBJ1-1, with TRBD1 matching over 8 bases. Germline CDR1 MDHEN, CDR2 SYDVKM. V shed 7 bases and J 6 bases; nucleotides not matched to a gene: 10. The CDR3 is made up of 14 amino acids. The CDR3 here is CASNTQGAWAEAFF. The CDR3 DNA reads TGTGCCAGCAACACTCAGGGGGCTTGGGCTGAAGCTTTCTTT.

The gene calls are TRBV5-8 and TRBJ2-1; D is unclear. V gave up 4 bases and J gave up 4 bases, with 18 bases separating them. The CDR3 is 16 residues long. The V gene's germline CDR1 is SGHTS and CDR2 YDEGEE. The CDR3 bases are TGTGCCAGCAGCCTATCCTTGGCCCGTGGTTACAATGAGCAGTTCTTC. It yields the protein CASSLSLARGYNEQFF.

The CDR3 bases are TGTGCCAGCAGCCACGTAGGATCTGGGGCCAACGTCCTGACTTTC. Amino acids: CASSHVGSGANVLTF. The chain links TRBV11-2 to TRBJ2-6; no clear D gene. V lost 5 bases and J lost 1, with 9 bases in between. The CDR3 has 15 amino acids. Germline CDR1 SGHAT, CDR2 FQNNGV.

The rearrangement joins TRBV6-1 to TRBJ2-3; TRBD2 might be the D (6 bases). V lost 6 bases and J 4 bases, leaving 11 bases between the germline ends. The CDR3 runs 13 residues. CDR1 is MNHNS, CDR2 SASEGT, per germline. CDR3 bases: TGTGCCAGCAGCCTTGGGACTCCAGATACGCAGTATTTT. Translated: CASSLGTPDTQYF.

V and J are TRBV18 and TRBJ1-1; TRBD1 is a possible D gene (6 bases). This CDR3 has 15 amino acids. Trimming removed 4 bases from V and 5 bases from J, with 17 bases in between. The germline gives CDR1 KGHSH, CDR2 LQKENI. DNA for the CDR3: TGTGCCAGCTCACGGGTCCAGGGGTCTAAGACTGAAGCTTTCTTT. This translates into CASSRVQGSKTEAFF.